Here is one T cell receptor beta chain with its context. This sample was taken from a study of T cell responses to AZD1222 COVID-19 vaccine. Germline V lookup: CDR1 LNHDA, CDR2 SQIVND (reference sequence). The length of the CDR3 is 15 residues. Trimming shortened V by 7 bases and J by 6 bases, and 19 bases separated the two germline ends. Produced via immunoSEQ multiplex PCR; TCRdb's table is partial and in-frame only. The sample carries 150,000 to 200,000 clones, around 85% recorded once. The material sequenced was peripheral blood, taken 28 days after the second AZD1222 dose. This sequence was found in an adult who received the AZD1222 COVID-19 vaccine. The chain carries TRBV19 and TRBJ2-1, with a possible D match to TRBD1 (6 bases). The CDR3 DNA is TGTGCCAGTACCTCGACAGGCACCCATCCCAATGAGCAGTTCTTC. It translates to CASTSTGTHPNEQFF. The full variable domain, with the rest looked up from reference TRBV19 and TRBJ2-1, is DGGITQSPKYLFRKEGQNVTLSCEQNLNHDAMYWYRQDPGQGLRLIYYSQIVNDFQKGDIAEGYSVSREKKESFPLTVTSAQKNPTAFYLCASTSTGTHPNEQFFGPGTRLTVL.